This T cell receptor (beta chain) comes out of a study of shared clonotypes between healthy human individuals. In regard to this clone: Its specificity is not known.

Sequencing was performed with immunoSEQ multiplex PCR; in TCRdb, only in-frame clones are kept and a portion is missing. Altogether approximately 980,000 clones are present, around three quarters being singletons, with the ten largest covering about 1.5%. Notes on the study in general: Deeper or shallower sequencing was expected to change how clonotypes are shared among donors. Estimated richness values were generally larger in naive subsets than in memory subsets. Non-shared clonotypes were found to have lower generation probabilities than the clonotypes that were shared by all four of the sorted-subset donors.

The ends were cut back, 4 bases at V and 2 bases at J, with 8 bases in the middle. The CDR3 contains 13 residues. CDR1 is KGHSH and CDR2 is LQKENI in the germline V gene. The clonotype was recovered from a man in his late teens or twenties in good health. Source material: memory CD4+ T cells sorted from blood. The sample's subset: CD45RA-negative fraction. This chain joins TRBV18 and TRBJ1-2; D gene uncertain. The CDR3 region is CASSQHQNYGYTF. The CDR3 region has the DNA TGTGCCAGCTCACAGCATCAGAACTATGGCTACACCTTC. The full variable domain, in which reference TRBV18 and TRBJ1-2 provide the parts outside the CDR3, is NAGVMQNPRHLVRRRGQEARLRCSPMKGHSHVYWYRQLPEEGLKFMVYLQKENIIDESGMPKERFSAEFPKEGPSILRIQQVVRGDSAAYFCASSQHQNYGYTFGSGTRLTVV.